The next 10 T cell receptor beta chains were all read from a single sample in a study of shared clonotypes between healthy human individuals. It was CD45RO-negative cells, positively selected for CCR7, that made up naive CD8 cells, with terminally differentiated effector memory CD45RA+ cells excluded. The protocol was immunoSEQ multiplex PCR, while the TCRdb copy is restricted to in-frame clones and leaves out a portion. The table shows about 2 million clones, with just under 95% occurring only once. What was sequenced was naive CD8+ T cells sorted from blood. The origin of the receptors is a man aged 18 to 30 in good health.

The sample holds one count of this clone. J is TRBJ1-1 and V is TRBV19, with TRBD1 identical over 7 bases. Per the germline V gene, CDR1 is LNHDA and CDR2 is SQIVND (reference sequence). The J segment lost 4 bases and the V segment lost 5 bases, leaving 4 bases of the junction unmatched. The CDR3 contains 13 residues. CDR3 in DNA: TGTGCCAGTAGTGCAGGGACAGTCACTGAAGCTTTCTTT. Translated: CASSAGTVTEAFF. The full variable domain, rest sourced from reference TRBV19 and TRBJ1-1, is DGGITQSPKYLFRKEGQNVTLSCEQNLNHDAMYWYRQDPGQGLRLIYYSQIVNDFQKGDIAEGYSVSREKKESFPLTVTSAQKNPTAFYLCASSAGTVTEAFFGQGTRLTVV.

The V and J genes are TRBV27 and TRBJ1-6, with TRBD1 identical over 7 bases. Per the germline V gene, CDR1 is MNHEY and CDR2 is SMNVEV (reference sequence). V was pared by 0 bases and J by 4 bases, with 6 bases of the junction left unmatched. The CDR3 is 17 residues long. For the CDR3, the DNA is TGTGCCAGCAGTTTATCGTCCTTACAGGGGTATAATTCACCCCTCCACTTT. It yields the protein CASSLSSLQGYNSPLHF.

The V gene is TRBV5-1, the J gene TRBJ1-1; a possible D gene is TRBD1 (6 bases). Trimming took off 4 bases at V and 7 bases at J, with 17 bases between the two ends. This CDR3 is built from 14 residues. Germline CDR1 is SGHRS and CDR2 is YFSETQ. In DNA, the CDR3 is TGCGCCAGCAGCACGGACCTCAGGGGCAATGAAGCTTTCTTT. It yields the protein CASSTDLRGNEAFF.

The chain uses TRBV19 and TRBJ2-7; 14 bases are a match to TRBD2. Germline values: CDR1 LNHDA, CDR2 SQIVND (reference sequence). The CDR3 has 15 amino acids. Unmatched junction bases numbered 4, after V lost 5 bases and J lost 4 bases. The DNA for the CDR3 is TGTGCCAGTAGTTCAGGACTAGCGGGAGGATACGAGCAGTACTTC. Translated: CASSSGLAGGYEQYF.

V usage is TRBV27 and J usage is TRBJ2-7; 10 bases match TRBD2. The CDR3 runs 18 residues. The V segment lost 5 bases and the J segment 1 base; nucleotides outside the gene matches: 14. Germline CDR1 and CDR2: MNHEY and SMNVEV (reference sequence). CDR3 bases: TGTGCCAGCAGTCCACCGCCCCGACTAGCGGGTCCTTCCTACGAGCAGTACTTC. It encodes CASSPPPRLAGPSYEQYF.

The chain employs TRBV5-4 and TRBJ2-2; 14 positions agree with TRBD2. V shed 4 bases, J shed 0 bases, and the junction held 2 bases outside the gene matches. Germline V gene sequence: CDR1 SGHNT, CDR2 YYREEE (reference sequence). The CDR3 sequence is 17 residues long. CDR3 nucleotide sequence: TGTGCCAGCAGCAGGGGACTAGCGGGGGCGAACACCGGGGAGCTGTTTTTT. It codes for CASSRGLAGANTGELFF.

The CDR3 region is CASNNGYEQYF. For the CDR3, the DNA is TGTGCCAGCAACAACGGCTACGAGCAGTACTTC. V and J are TRBV5-6 and TRBJ2-7, with D unresolved. The CDR3 sequence is 11 residues long. Germline V gene lookup returns CDR1 SGHDT and CDR2 YYEEEE. V dropped 6 bases and J dropped 3 bases, with 7 bases sitting between them.

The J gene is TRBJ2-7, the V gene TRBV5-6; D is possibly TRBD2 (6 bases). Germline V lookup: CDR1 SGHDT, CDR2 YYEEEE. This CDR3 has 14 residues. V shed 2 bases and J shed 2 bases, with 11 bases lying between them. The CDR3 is CASSFPGVPYEQYF. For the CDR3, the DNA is TGTGCCAGCAGCTTCCCGGGGGTCCCCTACGAGCAGTACTTC.

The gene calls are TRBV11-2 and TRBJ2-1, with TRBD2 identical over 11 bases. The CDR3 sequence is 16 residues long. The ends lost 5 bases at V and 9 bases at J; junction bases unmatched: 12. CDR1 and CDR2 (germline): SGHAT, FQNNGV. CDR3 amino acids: CASSPRGLAGGGEQFF. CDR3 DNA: TGTGCCAGCAGCCCTCGAGGGCTAGCGGGAGGAGGTGAGCAGTTCTTC.

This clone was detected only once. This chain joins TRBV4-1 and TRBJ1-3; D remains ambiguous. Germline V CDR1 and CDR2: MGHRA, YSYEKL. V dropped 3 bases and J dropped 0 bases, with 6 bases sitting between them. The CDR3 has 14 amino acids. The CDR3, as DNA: TGCGCCAGCAGCCAGCGGTACTCTGGAAACACCATATATTTT. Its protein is CASSQRYSGNTIYF.